These 10 T cell receptor beta chains were all obtained from the same sample, sequenced in a study of Graves' ophthalmopathy and Graves' hyperthyroidism (dated by TCRdb to between 2017 and 2018). The sequencing machine was an Illumina HiSeq 2000. For repertoire sequencing, the TCR beta CDR3 regions were amplified from RNA transcripts. A first-round RT-PCR used HTBI primers with the Qiagen OneStep RT-PCR kit, followed by a second-round multiplex PCR, size selection and purification. In-frame beta chains were kept once TCRdb had trimmed the public reads at Q25 with fastp and called clones with MiXCR. Rows with one shared CDR3 protein collapse into an entry with the most common genes and DNA. The sample table contains about 740,000 distinct CDR3 sequences; only one count was recorded for 40% of them. 44% of the sample is held by the ten biggest clonotypes. Sequencing was done on a sample of peripheral blood. Receptors originate from an adult man with Graves' ophthalmopathy.

The V call is TRBV25-1, the J call TRBJ2-2, with 7 bases identical to TRBD1. The CDR3 contains 17 residues. Germline CDR1 MGHDK, CDR2 SYGVNS. The V segment lost 7 bases and the J segment 1 base; nucleotides outside the gene matches: 12. This CDR3 is CASTDPRAGGNTGELFF. CDR3 in DNA: TGTGCCAGCACCGACCCCCGGGCAGGGGGGAACACCGGGGAGCTGTTTTTT.

The chain has TRBV27 and TRBJ2-5; no clear D gene. CDR1 is MNHEY and CDR2 is SMNVEV in the germline V gene (reference sequence). CDR3 length: 15 amino acids. Trimming removed 6 bases at V and 0 bases at J, with 14 bases between. For the CDR3, the DNA is TGTGCCAGCAGCGTTGCGACGGAGTACCAAGAGACCCAGTACTTC. This encodes CASSVATEYQETQYF.

This clonotype has at least ten counts. The rearrangement uses TRBV2 and TRBJ1-1, with 7 bases aligning to TRBD1. There are 13 residues in the CDR3. J lost 10 bases, V lost 4 bases, and 9 bases had no gene match. Germline V gene data show CDR1 as SNHLY and CDR2 as FYNNEI. The CDR3 loop reads CASSATGESRAFF. The CDR3 coding sequence is TGTGCCAGCAGTGCAACAGGGGAGAGTCGAGCTTTCTTT.

A single count supports this clonotype. DNA for the CDR3: TGTGCCAGCAGCCAAGGCAGGGGGCCTAATGAAAAACTGTTTTTT. Amino acid sequence: CASSQGRGPNEKLFF. V and J are TRBV25-1 and TRBJ1-4; 8 nucleotides agree with TRBD1. In germline, CDR1 is MGHDK, CDR2 SYGVNS. The CDR3 spans 15 residues. V was clipped by 6 bases and J by 3 bases; unmatched bases: 6. The full variable domain, rest sourced from reference TRBV25-1 and TRBJ1-4, is EADIYQTPRYLVIGTGKKITLECSQTMGHDKMYWYQQDPGMELHLIHYSYGVNSTEKGDLSSESTVSRIRTEHFPLTLESARPSHTSQYLCASSQGRGPNEKLFFGSGTQLSVL.

This clonotype was recorded once. Since a much larger clone is just one base distant, this may be a read error. V usage is TRBV25-1 and J usage is TRBJ1-2; 7 nucleotides line up with TRBD1. The CDR3 is 13 residues long. The V segment lost 6 bases and the J segment 4 bases; nucleotides outside the gene matches: 5. CDR1 and CDR2 from the germline V gene are MGHDK and SYGVNS. This CDR3 is CASSQGQLYGYTF. CDR3 nucleotide sequence: TGTGCCAGCAGCCAGGGACAGCTCTATGGCTACACCTTC.

The DNA for the CDR3 is TGTGCCAGCAGCCCCCAGGGGGAACCCTACGAGCAGTACTTC. Encoded protein: CASSPQGEPYEQYF. The chain has TRBV7-9 and TRBJ2-7; 7 nucleotides line up with TRBD1. The CDR3 spans 14 residues. In germline, CDR1 is SEHNR, CDR2 FQNEAQ (reference sequence). The ends lost 5 bases at V and 2 bases at J; junction bases unmatched: 6. Based on the CDR3 plus reference TRBV7-9 and TRBJ2-7, the full variable domain is DTGVSQNPRHKITKRGQNVTFRCDPISEHNRLYWYRQTLGQGPEFLTYFQNEAQLEKSRLLSDRFSAERPKGSFSTLEIQRTEQGDSAMYLCASSPQGEPYEQYFGPGTRLTVT.

In the case of this clonotype: The limits of the CDR3 on the DNA are not certain, so only TCRdb's listed CDR3 is given. The chain employs TRBV7-2 and TRBJ1-1; the DNA was not compared with TRBD1, the D call given in the table. Including both end residues, the CDR3 is 18 amino acids long. Per germline, CDR1 SGHTA and CDR2 FQGNSA. This chain's CDR3 is CASSLDVFGLGANTEAFF.

The rearrangement links TRBV2 to TRBJ2-7; the match to TRBD1 covers 7 bases. The CDR3 sequence is 15 residues long. Germline loops: CDR1 SNHLY, CDR2 FYNNEI. J gave up 3 bases and V 6 bases, and 11 bases lay outside the gene matches. The CDR3 here is CASSVSTGAGYEQYF. The CDR3 DNA sequence: TGTGCCAGCAGCGTGTCAACAGGGGCCGGCTACGAGCAGTACTTC.

This clonotype has ten or more counts. The J gene is TRBJ2-7, the V gene TRBV7-4, with D unresolved. Trimming took off 5 bases at V and 4 bases at J, with 12 bases between the two ends. The CDR3 is 13 amino acids. Germline CDR1 and CDR2: SGHVT and SQSDAQ. The CDR3 loop is CASSRLRSYEQYF. As DNA, the CDR3 is TGTGCCAGCAGCCGACTGAGGTCTTACGAGCAGTACTTC.

The rearrangement links TRBV7-3 to TRBJ2-5; TRBD1 matches at 10 bases. Germline lookup yields CDR1 SGHTA and CDR2 FQGTGA. Trimming at V came to 1 base and at J to 5 bases, leaving 16 bases not matched to a gene. The CDR3 has 19 amino acids. This chain's CDR3 is CASSLKPVGRQGARETQYF. The DNA of the CDR3 is TGTGCCAGCAGCTTAAAGCCCGTGGGGAGACAGGGGGCCCGTGAGACCCAGTACTTC.